This TCR beta chain stems from a study of shared clonotypes between healthy human individuals. Notes on the study in general: Researchers sampled blood only, noting tissue repertoires likely differ.

Germline CDR1 is SQVTM and CDR2 is ANQGSEA. The length of the CDR3 is 13 residues. V lost 6 bases, J lost 2 bases, and 5 bases stayed unmatched. It was roughly 200 ng DNA, 25,000 to 35,000 T cell genomes, that sorted-subset replicate PCRs used. Method: immunoSEQ multiplex PCR; TCRdb's copy keeps in-frame clones and lacks some. Of some 1,900,000 clones listed, roughly 95% are singletons. In the naive CD8 group, cells lacked CD45RO and were positively selected for CCR7, so terminally differentiated effector memory CD45RA+ cells were left out. Remarks on this clone: The antigen is undetermined.

The V call is TRBV29-1, the J call TRBJ2-3; TRBD2 matches 7 bases. This clonotype was sampled from a man aged 18-30 years in good health. Sequences were obtained from naive CD8+ T cells sorted from blood. The CDR3 spells CSVSSGTTDTQYF. The CDR3 DNA is TGCAGCGTATCTAGCGGAACCACAGATACGCAGTATTTT.